The 7 T cell receptor beta chains in this list originate from one sample, sequenced in a study of Graves' ophthalmopathy and Graves' hyperthyroidism. Investigators amplified TCR beta CDR3 regions from RNA transcripts. HTBI primers were employed in first-round RT-PCR, then a second-round multiplex PCR followed. TCRdb itself ran the multiplex PCR reads through MiXCR, one entry per CDR3 protein. The sample yields approximately 460,000 distinct CDR3 sequences, roughly 14% seen once. Input material: blood. The receptors were gathered from a woman in her 30s with Graves' ophthalmopathy.

This clonotype has only a few counts. This may arise from a read error, as a much more abundant clone is one base away. V usage is TRBV28 and J usage is TRBJ2-5, with D hard to call. This CDR3 has 14 residues. Trimming shortened V by 5 bases and J by 6 bases, and 16 bases separated the two germline ends. Germline V CDR1 and CDR2: MDHEN, SYDVKM. The DNA for the CDR3 is TGTGCCAGCAGTCTCTCTCTCCGCCGACAGACCCAGTACTTC. Amino acid sequence: CASSLSLRRQTQYF.

This clonotype was seen at least ten times. J is TRBJ2-7 and V is TRBV4-1, with D possibly TRBD2 on 6 matching bases. Trimming stripped 4 bases from V and 4 bases from J, with 23 bases between. The CDR3 sequence is 17 residues long. Germline lookup yields CDR1 MGHRA and CDR2 YSYEKL. Here the CDR3 DNA reads TGCGCCAGCAGCCGCTACCTCGGGGTAGCGGAGATTTACGAGCAGTACTTC. It codes for CASSRYLGVAEIYEQYF.

Notes on this clonotype: A much more abundant neighbour one base away suggests this may be a read error. The CDR3 region is CAWGAFVDQPQHF. In nucleotides, the CDR3 is TGTGCCTGGGGGGCCTTCGTTGATCAGCCCCAGCATTTT. The chain uses TRBV30 and TRBJ1-5, with a weak D call TRBD1 (5 bases). V dropped 5 bases and J dropped 5 bases, with 13 bases sitting between them. There are 13 residues in the CDR3. The germline CDR1 and CDR2 sequences are GTSNPN and SVGIG (reference sequence).

This clonotype was counted many times. The rearrangement links TRBV14 to TRBJ1-1; D is uncertain. Trimming took 0 bases from V and 3 from J, leaving 5 bases between them. Per germline, CDR1 SGHDN and CDR2 FVKESK. The CDR3 loop spans 13 amino acids. DNA of the CDR3: TGTGCCAGCAGCCAAGATCGGTACACTGAAGCTTTCTTT. Residues: CASSQDRYTEAFF.

This clonotype appeared many times. The V gene is TRBV28, the J gene TRBJ1-5; D unclear. CDR1 is MDHEN and CDR2 is SYDVKM in the germline V gene. Trimming shortened V by 3 bases and J by 4 bases, and 4 bases separated the two germline ends. The CDR3 loop spans 12 amino acids. The CDR3 sequence is CASSLPNQPQHF. CDR3 bases: TGTGCCAGCAGTTTGCCTAATCAGCCCCAGCATTTT.

At least ten counts were recorded for this clonotype. This sequence joins TRBV7-2 and TRBJ1-1; possible D gene TRBD1, 6 bases. CDR1 is SGHTA, CDR2 FQGNSA, per germline. Trimming cost V 3 bases and J 6 bases, with 11 bases left between them. CDR3 length equals 13 residues. CDR3 amino acids: CASSFKGGAEAFF. CDR3 nucleotide sequence: TGTGCCAGCAGCTTTAAAGGGGGGGCTGAAGCTTTCTTT.

This clonotype came up a few times. The V call is TRBV9, the J call TRBJ2-4, with D tentatively TRBD1 or TRBD2 (5 bases each). There are 16 residues in the CDR3. V was trimmed by 0 bases and J by 4 bases, leaving 14 bases between them. Germline CDR1 is SGDLS and CDR2 is YYNGEE. The CDR3 is CASSVGDGYAKNIQYF. CDR3 DNA: TGTGCCAGCAGCGTAGGGGACGGCTACGCAAAAAACATTCAGTACTTC.